These 14 T cell receptor beta chains share one sample of origin, sequenced in a study of T cell changes during pregnancy in multiple sclerosis. Generated by immunoSEQ multiplex PCR, the TCRdb table keeps only in-frame clones and is missing some. The table shows about 65,000 clones, with roughly 92% occurring only once. The sample was CD8+ T cells from peripheral blood mononuclear cells, taken in the third trimester of pregnancy. Receptors originate from a female donor in good health, enrolled as a control in a pregnancy study.

This rearrangement joins TRBV7-2 to TRBJ1-3; no clear D. V was cut by 5 bases and J by 6 bases, with 11 bases left in between. There are 13 residues in the CDR3. Germline-derived CDR1 and CDR2 are SGHTA and FQGNSA. CDR3 protein: CASSGLSINTIYF. CDR3 nucleotides: TGTGCCAGCAGCGGACTTTCGATAAACACCATATATTTT.

The chain couples TRBV7-2 to TRBJ2-7; weak D call: TRBD2 (5 bases). With 3 bases removed from V and 2 bases from J, the gap between germline ends came to 17 bases. Germline V gene sequence: CDR1 SGHTA, CDR2 FQGNSA. The CDR3 is made up of 16 amino acids. The CDR3 region has the DNA TGTGCCAGCAGCTTGGATCTTGGAGGAGGCCCCTACGAGCAGTACTTC. This translates into CASSLDLGGGPYEQYF.

The chain employs TRBV6-6 and TRBJ1-1; no clear D gene. Deletions cut 4 bases from V and 3 bases from J, with 18 bases between. In germline, CDR1 is MNHNY, CDR2 SVGAGI (reference sequence). The CDR3 contains 16 residues. The CDR3 protein is CASSFSAPEMYTEAFF. As DNA, the CDR3 is TGTGCCAGCAGTTTCTCAGCCCCTGAGATGTACACTGAAGCTTTCTTT.

This chain connects TRBV5-4 to TRBJ1-5; a weak D match, TRBD1 (5 bases). Trimming shortened V by 0 bases and J by 5 bases, and 6 bases separated the two germline ends. Germline V lookup: CDR1 SGHNT, CDR2 YYREEE (reference sequence). This CDR3 is built from 13 residues. This chain's CDR3 is CASSLGGDQPQHF. DNA of the CDR3: TGTGCCAGCAGCTTGGGGGGGGATCAGCCCCAGCATTTT.

This chain uses TRBV5-4 with TRBJ1-2; 7 bases are a match to TRBD1. There are 13 residues in the CDR3. The V and J ends lost 6 bases and 4 bases, in that order; junction bases with no gene match: 6. Per germline, CDR1 SGHNT and CDR2 YYREEE (reference sequence). The CDR3 loop reads CASTARDSYGYTF. DNA for the CDR3: TGTGCCAGCACCGCCCGGGACAGCTATGGCTACACCTTC.

The J gene is TRBJ1-1, the V gene TRBV6-5; 7 bases map to TRBD1. V was pared by 5 bases and J by 0 bases, with 3 bases of the junction left unmatched. There are 14 residues in the CDR3. Germline lookup yields CDR1 MNHEY and CDR2 SVGAGI. The CDR3 loop is CASSRRGLNTEAFF. The CDR3 DNA reads as TGTGCCAGCAGTCGCAGGGGGTTGAACACTGAAGCTTTCTTT.

This clone counts as medium-sized (0.01 to 0.1%). The rearrangement joins TRBV10-3 to TRBJ2-7; 9 bases are a match to TRBD1. Germline assignment: CDR1 ENHRY and CDR2 SYGVKD. The V gene end was trimmed by 6 bases and the J gene end by 6 bases; junction bases not matched to a gene: 9. This CDR3 comprises 14 residues. For the CDR3, the DNA is TGTGCCATCAGGGAGGGACAGGGTATCGGCGAGCAGTACTTC. Its translation is CAIREGQGIGEQYF.

The genes are TRBV4-1 and TRBJ1-1; D is unclear. This CDR3 contains 14 residues. V lost 0 bases to trimming and J lost 0 bases, with 5 bases between them. CDR1 and CDR2 from the germline V gene are MGHRA and YSYEKL. The DNA of the CDR3 is TGCGCCAGCAGCCAAGAACACGTGAACACTGAAGCTTTCTTT. Amino acids: CASSQEHVNTEAFF.

The rearrangement joins TRBV29-1 to TRBJ1-2, with D perhaps TRBD1 (6 bases). The CDR3 consists of 12 residues. The ends were cut back, 6 bases at V and 8 bases at J, with 16 bases in the middle. The germline V gene encodes CDR1 SQVTM and CDR2 ANQGSEA. CDR3: CSVPLGARGYTF. The CDR3 region has the DNA TGCAGCGTCCCCCTGGGGGCGCGCGGCTACACCTTC.

V and J are TRBV5-6 and TRBJ1-1, with D possibly TRBD1 on 5 matching bases. The CDR3 is made up of 15 amino acids. The ends were cut back, 5 bases at V and 1 base at J, with 15 bases in the middle. The germline gives CDR1 SGHDT, CDR2 YYEEEE. DNA for the CDR3: TGTGCCAGCAGGAAGAGGCCAGGGCGGAACACTGAAGCTTTCTTT. As protein: CASRKRPGRNTEAFF.

The rearrangement links TRBV19 to TRBJ1-2; 9 nucleotides agree with TRBD1. This CDR3 is 15 amino acids long. Germline trimming cut 5 bases from V and 6 bases from J; bases unmatched to any gene: 10. From germline, CDR1 is LNHDA and CDR2 SQIVND (reference sequence). The CDR3 DNA reads as TGTGCCAGTAGTTGGGGACAGGGCCCATCCCATGGCTACACCTTC. Translating gives CASSWGQGPSHGYTF. Combining the CDR3 with reference TRBV19 and TRBJ1-2 gives the whole variable domain DGGITQSPKYLFRKEGQNVTLSCEQNLNHDAMYWYRQDPGQGLRLIYYSQIVNDFQKGDIAEGYSVSREKKESFPLTVTSAQKNPTAFYLCASSWGQGPSHGYTFGSGTRLTVV.

This clone has a handful of counts. The chain links TRBV7-6 to TRBJ2-7, with a weak D call TRBD1 (6 bases). V was pared by 4 bases and J by 5 bases, with 12 bases between. The CDR3 is 13 residues long. Germline-derived CDR1 and CDR2 are SGHVS and FNYEAQ. The CDR3 is CASSSGQINEQYF. The CDR3 nucleotides are TGTGCCAGCAGCTCAGGACAGATCAACGAGCAGTACTTC. Together with reference TRBV7-6 and TRBJ2-7, the CDR3 gives the full variable domain: GAGVSQSPRYKVTKRGQDVALRCDPISGHVSLYWYRQALGQGPEFLTYFNYEAQQDKSGLPNDRFSAERPEGSISTLTIQRTEQRDSAMYRCASSSGQINEQYFGPGTRLTVT.

The genes are TRBV19 and TRBJ1-4; a possible D gene is TRBD1 (6 bases). The CDR3 has 15 residues. V gave up 11 bases and J gave up 0 bases, with 16 bases separating them. Germline V gene data show CDR1 as LNHDA and CDR2 as SQIVND (reference sequence). CDR3 DNA: TGTGCCTCGAAGGGGGTAGAAGCAACTAATGAAAAACTGTTTTTT. Its protein product is CASKGVEATNEKLFF.

This chain connects TRBV5-6 to TRBJ1-4; 10 bases align to TRBD1. The CDR3 is 14 amino acids. V dropped 4 bases and J dropped 6; count of bases not matched to a gene: 3. Germline V lookup: CDR1 SGHDT, CDR2 YYEEEE. The CDR3 reads CASSAGTGDEKLFF. CDR3 coding DNA: TGTGCCAGCAGCGCCGGGACAGGGGATGAAAAACTGTTTTTT.